A single sample is the source of the 18 T cell receptor beta chains below, sequenced in a study of shared clonotypes between healthy human individuals. The protocol was immunoSEQ multiplex PCR, while the TCRdb copy is restricted to in-frame clones and leaves out a portion. In the table there are some 790,000 clones, over 60% of which are singletons. Sequencing used memory CD4+ T cells sorted from blood. Subset noted: CD45RA-negative fraction. Every receptor here comes from a woman in her 30s in good health.

This clone was seen only once. This sequence joins TRBV5-1 and TRBJ1-4; D not certain. The CDR3 loop spans 13 amino acids. CDR1 is SGHRS and CDR2 is YFSETQ in the germline V gene. V gave up 5 bases and J gave up 6 bases, with 11 bases separating them. DNA for the CDR3: TGCGCCAGCAGGAGGTCAGACGATGAAAAACTGTTTTTT. It translates to CASRRSDDEKLFF.

Notes on this clone: This same CDR3 is encoded by further DNA sequences in the sample. J is TRBJ2-3 and V is TRBV7-9; TRBD1 matches 7 bases. Trimming cost V 5 bases and J 4 bases; bases outside gene matches: 0. From germline, CDR1 is SEHNR and CDR2 FQNEAQ (reference sequence). The CDR3 spans 12 residues. The CDR3 bases are TGTGCCAGCAGCACAGGGGCAGATACGCAGTATTTT. Amino acid sequence: CASSTGADTQYF. Full variable domain (rest looked up from reference TRBV7-9 and TRBJ2-3): DTGVSQNPRHKITKRGQNVTFRCDPISEHNRLYWYRQTLGQGPEFLTYFQNEAQLEKSRLLSDRFSAERPKGSFSTLEIQRTEQGDSAMYLCASSTGADTQYFGPGTRLTVL.

The rearrangement links TRBV11-2 to TRBJ2-2, with no clear D. The CDR3 length is 16 residues. Germline CDR1 reads SGHAT; CDR2 reads FQNNGV. The ends were cut back, 2 bases at V and 0 bases at J, with 10 bases in the middle. For the CDR3, the DNA is TGTGCCAGCAGCTTATGGCTGAGACCGAACACCGGGGAGCTGTTTTTT. This encodes CASSLWLRPNTGELFF.

The J gene is TRBJ1-2, the V gene TRBV28; the D gene is possibly TRBD1 (6 bases). There are 14 residues in the CDR3. V dropped 6 bases and J dropped 8 bases, with 19 bases sitting between them. Per germline, CDR1 MDHEN and CDR2 SYDVKM. The DNA of the CDR3 is TGTGCCAGCAGGTCTACAGGGACGCAATACGGCTACACCTTC. Its translation: CASRSTGTQYGYTF.

The rearrangement uses TRBV6-1 and TRBJ1-1; D call uncertain. This CDR3 spans 12 amino acids. The V end was cut by 8 bases, the J end by 1 base, with 8 bases between. Germline V gives CDR1 MNHNS, CDR2 SASEGT. The CDR3, as DNA: TGTGCCAGCCTGGGTGGGAACACTGAAGCTTTCTTT. Translation gives CASLGGNTEAFF.

Ten or more counts support this clone. The sample holds other DNA sequences that translate to the same CDR3. The gene calls are TRBV5-1 and TRBJ1-5, with a weak D call TRBD1 (5 bases). V lost 2 bases and J lost 2, with 8 bases in between. CDR1 and CDR2 (germline): SGHRS, YFSETQ. The CDR3 sequence is 14 residues long. CDR3 in amino acids: CASSFEGGNQPQHF. The CDR3 DNA sequence: TGCGCCAGCAGCTTCGAAGGGGGCAATCAGCCCCAGCATTTT.

The rearrangement joins TRBV4-1 to TRBJ2-1; D gene ambiguous. CDR3 length equals 16 residues. CDR1 and CDR2 (germline): MGHRA, YSYEKL. Trimming cost V 0 bases and J 0 bases, with 9 bases left between them. CDR3 in amino acids: CASSQEWGYSYNEQFF. CDR3 nucleotide sequence: TGCGCCAGCAGCCAAGAATGGGGATACTCCTACAATGAGCAGTTCTTC.

This clone was found once. A much bigger clone sits one base away, suggesting this may be a read error. The rearrangement uses TRBV5-1 and TRBJ1-1; tentatively, D is TRBD1 (5 bases). This CDR3 has 13 residues. Germline lookup yields CDR1 SGHRS and CDR2 YFSETQ. V was pared by 4 bases and J by 5 bases, with 12 bases between. CDR3 in DNA: TGCGCCAGCAGCCGGAGGCGGGGGACTGAAGCTTTCTTT. Its translation: CASSRRRGTEAFF.

V usage is TRBV2 and J usage is TRBJ2-7; 8 nucleotides match TRBD2. J lost 7 bases, V lost 6 bases, and 11 bases had no gene match. Per the germline V gene, CDR1 is SNHLY and CDR2 is FYNNEI. The CDR3 totals 14 residues. CDR3: CASRNLAGHSEQYF. In DNA form, the CDR3 reads TGTGCCAGCAGAAATCTAGCGGGCCACTCTGAGCAGTACTTC.

The chain links TRBV6-4 to TRBJ1-1; no firm D call. This CDR3 is 12 amino acids long. Germline-derived CDR1 and CDR2 are MRHNA and SNTAGT. Trimming left V 4 bases short and J 5 bases short, with 8 bases between. In DNA form, the CDR3 reads TGTGCCAGCAGTGCGGCGGGGACTGAAGCTTTCTTT. Translating gives CASSAAGTEAFF.

This clone appeared a single time. V usage is TRBV4-2 and J usage is TRBJ2-3, with a tentative D call TRBD2 (6 bases). Germline CDR1 LGHNA, CDR2 YNFKEQ. With 3 bases removed from V and 1 base from J, the gap between germline ends came to 11 bases. This CDR3 is built from 15 residues. CDR3 amino acids: CASSQEGGRTDTQYF. CDR3 nucleotides: TGTGCCAGCAGCCAGGAGGGCGGCCGCACAGATACGCAGTATTTT.

This clone appeared once. The chain carries TRBV2 and TRBJ2-5; D unclear. Germline CDR1 is SNHLY and CDR2 is FYNNEI. Between the trimmed V and J ends, which lost 3 bases and 2 bases, there was a span of 10 bases. This CDR3 has 14 amino acids. The CDR3 is CASSEGLVQETQYF. DNA for the CDR3: TGTGCCAGCAGTGAGGGTTTAGTACAAGAGACCCAGTACTTC.

Only a few counts were recorded for this clone. The gene calls are TRBV6-1 and TRBJ2-5; 8 bases align to TRBD1. The CDR3 spans 14 residues. CDR1 is MNHNS, CDR2 SASEGT, per germline. V lost 6 bases to trimming and J lost 5 bases; unmatched junction nucleotides: 8. The CDR3 DNA is TGTGCCAGCAGCCCTCAGGGGGCAGGGGAGACCCAGTACTTC. As protein: CASSPQGAGETQYF.

At least ten counts were recorded for this clone. This chain uses TRBV7-6 with TRBJ2-5, with 7 nucleotides matching TRBD2. The CDR3 consists of 14 residues. V lost 5 bases, J lost 4 bases, and 7 bases stayed unmatched. Germline lookup yields CDR1 SGHVS and CDR2 FNYEAQ. The chain's CDR3 is CASSAGGSAETQYF. The CDR3 DNA is TGTGCCAGCAGCGCCGGGGGGTCTGCAGAGACCCAGTACTTC.

The chain employs TRBV9 and TRBJ2-3, with D possibly TRBD2 on 6 matching bases. Trimming left V 4 bases short and J 3 bases short, with 12 bases between. Germline V CDR1 and CDR2: SGDLS, YYNGEE. The CDR3 runs 14 residues. This chain's CDR3 is CASSYGGATDTQYF. CDR3 nucleotide sequence: TGTGCCAGCAGCTACGGGGGAGCAACAGATACGCAGTATTTT. Full variable domain (remainder filled in from reference TRBV9 and TRBJ2-3): DSGVTQTPKHLITATGQRVTLRCSPRSGDLSVYWYQQSLDQGLQFLIQYYNGEERAKGNILERFSAQQFPDLHSELNLSSLELGDSALYFCASSYGGATDTQYFGPGTRLTVL.

This clone was counted ten times or more. The rearrangement uses TRBV19 and TRBJ2-5, with D hard to call. The V gene lost 1 base and the J gene lost 9 bases, with 6 bases spanning the gap. Germline CDR1 LNHDA, CDR2 SQIVND (reference sequence). The CDR3 extends over 11 amino acids. The CDR3 DNA reads as TGTGCCAGTAGTATAGCCCCCCCCCAGTACTTC. Its protein product is CASSIAPPQYF.

The V gene is TRBV11-3, the J gene TRBJ1-3, with D hard to call. The CDR3 has 13 residues. Germline-derived CDR1 and CDR2 are SGHNT and YENEEA. The V gene lost 4 bases and the J gene lost 4 bases, with 8 bases spanning the gap. The CDR3 is CASSSNTGNTIYF. CDR3 DNA sequence: TGTGCCAGCAGCTCAAATACCGGAAACACCATATATTTT.

This clone was seen only a few times. This chain joins TRBV2 and TRBJ1-3; 9 bases are a match to TRBD1. The CDR3 runs to 14 residues. V lost 5 bases, J lost 6 bases, and 5 bases stayed unmatched. Germline CDR1 reads SNHLY; CDR2 reads FYNNEI. The CDR3 bases are TGTGCCAGCAGTCGGACAGGGGCTCTAAACACCATATATTTT. Its protein product is CASSRTGALNTIYF.